A single T cell receptor (beta chain) is shown here with its context. Its antigen is not identified. CDR3 length: 16 amino acids. Looked up from germline, CDR1 is SGHTA and CDR2 is FQGNSA. Trimming shortened V by 2 bases and J by 4 bases, and 15 bases separated the two germline ends. This entry comes from a study of Ad26.COV2.S vaccination and SARS-CoV-2 variants. About the study: Donor participated within the Ad26.COV2.S arm of the COV1001 trial.

Here immunoSEQ multiplex PCR was the method, and the copy in TCRdb shows in-frame clones only, minus some. The sample holds roughly 700,000 clones, 70% to 90% seen once. Points from the study as a whole: Breadth measured for non-spike TCRs was similar across vaccine and placebo recipients.

Described treatment: 15 to 20 received Ad26.COV2.S at low or high dose, single or two shots; several received placebo; per-sample allocation not given. Collection of samples fell on day 63 after the first vaccine or placebo injection. This sample comprised peripheral blood, obtained in a trial of Ad26.COV2.S vaccine versus placebo. This rearrangement joins TRBV7-2 to TRBJ2-1; D possibly corresponds to TRBD1 (6 bases). This TCR came from a person between 18 and 59 years old who received the Ad26.COV2.S COVID-19 vaccine or a placebo. CDR3 region: CASSLQTGVTYNEQFF. Here the CDR3 DNA reads TGTGCCAGCAGCTTACAGACAGGAGTCACATACAATGAGCAGTTCTTC.